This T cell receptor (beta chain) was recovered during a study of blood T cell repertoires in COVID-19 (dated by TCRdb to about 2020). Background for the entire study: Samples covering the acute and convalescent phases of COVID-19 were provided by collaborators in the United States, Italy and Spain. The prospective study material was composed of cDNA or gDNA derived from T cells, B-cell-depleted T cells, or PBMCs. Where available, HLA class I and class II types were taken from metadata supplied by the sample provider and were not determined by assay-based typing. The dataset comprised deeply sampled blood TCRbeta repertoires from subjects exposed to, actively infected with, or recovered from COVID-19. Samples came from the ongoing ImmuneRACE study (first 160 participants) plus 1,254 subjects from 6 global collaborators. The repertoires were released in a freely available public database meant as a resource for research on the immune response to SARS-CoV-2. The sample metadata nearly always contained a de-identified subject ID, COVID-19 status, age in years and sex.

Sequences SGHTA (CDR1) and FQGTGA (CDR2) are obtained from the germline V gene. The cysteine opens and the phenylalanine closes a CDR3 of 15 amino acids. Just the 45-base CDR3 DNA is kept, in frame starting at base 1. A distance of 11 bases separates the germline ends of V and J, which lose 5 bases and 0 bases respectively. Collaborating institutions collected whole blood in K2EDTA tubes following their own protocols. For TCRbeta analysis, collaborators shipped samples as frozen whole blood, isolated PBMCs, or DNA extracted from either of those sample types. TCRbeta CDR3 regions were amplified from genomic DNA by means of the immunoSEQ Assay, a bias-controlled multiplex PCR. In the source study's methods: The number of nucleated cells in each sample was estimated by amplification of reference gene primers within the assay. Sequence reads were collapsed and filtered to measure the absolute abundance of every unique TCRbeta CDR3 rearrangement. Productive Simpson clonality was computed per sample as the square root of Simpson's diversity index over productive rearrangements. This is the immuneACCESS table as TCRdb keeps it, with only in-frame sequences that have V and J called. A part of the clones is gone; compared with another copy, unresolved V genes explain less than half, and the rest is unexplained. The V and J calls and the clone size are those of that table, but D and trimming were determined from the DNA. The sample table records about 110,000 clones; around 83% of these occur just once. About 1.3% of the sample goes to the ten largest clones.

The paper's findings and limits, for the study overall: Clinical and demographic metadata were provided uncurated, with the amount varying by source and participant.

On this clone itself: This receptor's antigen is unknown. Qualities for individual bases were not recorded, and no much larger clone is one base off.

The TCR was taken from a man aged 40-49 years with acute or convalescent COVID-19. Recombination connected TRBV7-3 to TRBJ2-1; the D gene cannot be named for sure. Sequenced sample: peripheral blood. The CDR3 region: CASSPIASSYNEQFF. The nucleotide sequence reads TGTGCCAGCAGCCCGATTGCGAGCTCCTACAATGAGCAGTTCTTC.